Below are 18 T cell receptor beta chains sequenced from a single sample in a study of blood T cells in healthy people across ages. A second about 7 to 11 cycle PCR used barcoded and J-beta primers. Via MiXCR, TCRdb re-called the 5' RACE reads, giving one row per CDR3 protein. The sample contains about 1.4 million distinct CDR3 sequences, roughly 59% of which appear only once. The sequencing sample was made of blood. These receptors were taken from a man aged 18 to 30 in good health.

V usage is TRBV4-1 and J usage is TRBJ2-4; TRBD2 agrees at 13 bases. Germline lookup yields CDR1 MGHRA and CDR2 YSYEKL. CDR3 length equals 17 residues. V shed 1 base, J shed 6 bases, and the junction held 6 bases outside the gene matches. CDR3 sequence (DNA): TGCGCCAGCAGCCAAGGACTAGCGGGGGGCCTCGGAAACATTCAGTACTTC. Encoded protein: CASSQGLAGGLGNIQYF.

This clonotype came up a few times. The chain has TRBV9 and TRBJ2-3; D perhaps matches TRBD2 (6 bases). Per the germline V gene, CDR1 is SGDLS and CDR2 is YYNGEE. This CDR3 has 17 residues. The V end was cut by 0 bases, the J end by 1 base, with 15 bases between. CDR3 bases: TGTGCCAGCAGCGTAGGCTCTGGCGGGATGGGCACAGATACGCAGTATTTT. This gives the protein CASSVGSGGMGTDTQYF.

This clonotype has a handful of counts. The rearrangement uses TRBV6-5 and TRBJ2-5; 7 positions match TRBD2. The CDR3 covers 13 residues. Trimming removed 6 bases from V and 11 bases from J; junction bases left unmatched: 12. Per germline, CDR1 MNHEY and CDR2 SVGAGI. The CDR3 bases are TGTGCCAGCAGACTGACTAGCCTCGGGGAGCAGTACTTC. It encodes CASRLTSLGEQYF.

The J gene is TRBJ2-5, the V gene TRBV5-8; D uncertain. The J call is doubtful: the DNA matches TRBJ2-7 better. The CDR3 loop spans 14 amino acids. CDR1 SGHTS and CDR2 YDEGEE come from the germline V gene. The CDR3 region is CASSFGGRFYEQYF. In DNA, the CDR3 is TGTGCCAGCAGCTTCGGTGGTCGGTTCTACGAGCAGTACTTC.

The CDR3: CASSLEAGHGPFF. As DNA, the CDR3 is TGTGCCAGCAGCTTAGAAGCAGGCCACGGCCCTTTCTTT. This chain uses TRBV7-2 with TRBJ1-1; the D is unclear. Trimming took 1 base from V and 12 from J, leaving 15 bases between them. The CDR3 contains 13 residues. Germline CDR1 is SGHTA and CDR2 is FQGNSA.

The table lists this clonotype with a few counts. The chain employs TRBV12-3 or TRBV12-4 and TRBJ1-5; unclear D gene. This CDR3 contains 15 residues. Trimming stripped 2 bases from V and 4 bases from J, with 12 bases between. CDR3 coding DNA: TGTGCCAGCAGTTTATCGTTAATCGGGAATCAGCCCCAGCATTTT. This gives the protein CASSLSLIGNQPQHF.

The chain employs TRBV24-1 and TRBJ2-3; 10 positions match TRBD1. V was clipped by 4 bases and J by 3 bases; unmatched bases: 9. The CDR3 has 17 amino acids. Germline CDR1 reads KGHDR; CDR2 reads SFDVKD. Written as DNA, the CDR3 is TGTGCCACCAGTGACTGGCCGGGACAGGGGATGACAGATACGCAGTATTTT. As protein: CATSDWPGQGMTDTQYF.

This sequence joins TRBV13 and TRBJ2-1; D is perhaps TRBD2 (5 bases). Germline CDR1 and CDR2: PRHDT and FYEKMQ (reference sequence). The CDR3 contains 12 residues. Trimming removed 6 bases from V and 10 bases from J, with 13 bases in between. The CDR3 region has the DNA TGTGCCAGCAGACTACCTCCGGGAGAGCAGTTCTTC. Its translation: CASRLPPGEQFF.

This clonotype was detected only once. The CDR3 loop reads CASSAQVLHEQFF. The CDR3 nucleotides read TGTGCCAGCAGCGCCCAGGTTCTCCATGAGCAGTTCTTC. The chain recombines TRBV11-2 with TRBJ2-1, with unresolved D. Deletions cut 5 bases from V and 8 bases from J, with 13 bases between. The length of the CDR3 is 13 residues. CDR1 is SGHAT and CDR2 is FQNNGV in the germline V gene. The entire variable domain, with the rest obtained from reference TRBV11-2 and TRBJ2-1, is as follows: EAGVAQSPRYKIIEKRQSVAFWCNPISGHATLYWYQQILGQGPKLLIQFQNNGVVDDSQLPKDRFSAERLKGVDSTLKIQPAKLEDSAVYLCASSAQVLHEQFFGPGTRLTVL.

This clonotype turned up a few times. The chain links TRBV29-1 to TRBJ2-1, with 9 bases identical to TRBD1. Germline loops: CDR1 SQVTM, CDR2 ANQGSEA. CDR3 length: 15 amino acids. Trimming at V came to 7 bases and at J to 2 bases, leaving 9 bases not matched to a gene. Here the CDR3 DNA reads TGCAGCGCAGAAAAGACAGGGGGTCCCTACAATGAGCAGTTCTTC. It yields the protein CSAEKTGGPYNEQFF.

This clonotype was counted once. J is TRBJ2-3 and V is TRBV30; D is uncertain. Looked up from germline, CDR1 is GTSNPN and CDR2 is SVGIG (reference sequence). V gave up 4 bases and J gave up 4 bases, with 15 bases separating them. CDR3 length: 14 amino acids. CDR3 protein: CAWKLRSLADTQYF. The CDR3 bases are TGTGCCTGGAAGCTCAGGAGCCTAGCAGATACGCAGTATTTT.

This chain uses TRBV20-1 with TRBJ2-1; D unresolved. The CDR3 is made up of 14 amino acids. V dropped 5 bases and J dropped 0 bases, with 11 bases sitting between them. Per germline, CDR1 DFQATT and CDR2 SNEGSKA (reference sequence). This chain's CDR3 is CSAVQPDSYNEQFF. The CDR3 DNA sequence: TGCAGTGCTGTACAGCCCGACTCCTACAATGAGCAGTTCTTC.

The rearrangement joins TRBV6-5 to TRBJ1-2; D is possibly TRBD1 (6 bases). Germline V gene lookup returns CDR1 MNHEY and CDR2 SVGAGI. CDR3 size: 13 residues. Trimming took 2 bases from V and 6 from J, leaving 10 bases between them. DNA for the CDR3: TGTGCCAGCAGTTACGGACAGAACCATGGCTACACCTTC. It specifies CASSYGQNHGYTF.

The rearrangement uses TRBV3-1 and TRBJ1-2, with D unresolved. Looked up from germline, CDR1 is LGHDT and CDR2 is YNNKEL (reference sequence). The V end was cut by 6 bases, the J end by 6 bases, with 20 bases between. This CDR3 has 15 residues. The CDR3 here is CASRSSGDPFHGYTF. The CDR3 coding sequence is TGTGCCAGCAGGTCGAGTGGGGATCCCTTTCATGGCTACACCTTC.

This clonotype was seen more than once but under ten times. CDR3 loop: CAIRSTDTQYF. The CDR3 coding sequence is TGTGCCATCCGGTCCACAGATACGCAGTATTTT. The rearrangement joins TRBV28 to TRBJ2-3; no definite D call. The CDR3 runs to 11 residues. Trimming took off 10 bases at V and 2 bases at J, with 7 bases between the two ends. CDR1 and CDR2 from the germline V gene are MDHEN and SYDVKM.

A few counts support this clonotype. The chain carries TRBV27 and TRBJ2-7; 7 bases are a match to TRBD2. Germline V gene sequence: CDR1 MNHEY, CDR2 SMNVEV (reference sequence). The ends lost 5 bases at V and 5 bases at J; junction bases unmatched: 12. The CDR3 extends over 15 amino acids. The CDR3 protein is CASSHQGAGKNEQYF. DNA of the CDR3: TGTGCCAGCAGTCACCAAGGAGCGGGAAAGAACGAGCAGTACTTC.

The chain links TRBV28 to TRBJ1-6; the D gene is possibly TRBD1 (6 bases). Between the trimmed V and J ends, which lost 5 bases and 5 bases, there was a span of 13 bases. The germline V gene has CDR1 MDHEN and CDR2 SYDVKM. This CDR3 comprises 15 residues. The CDR3 DNA reads as TGTGCCAGCAGTCCGAGAGGACAGCATAATTCACCCCTCCACTTT. Amino acid sequence: CASSPRGQHNSPLHF.

This clonotype was observed a few times. The V call is TRBV20-1, the J call TRBJ2-5; D remains ambiguous. This CDR3 region has 15 residues. The V gene's germline CDR1 is DFQATT and CDR2 SNEGSKA (reference sequence). Trimming removed 1 base from V and 2 bases from J, with 14 bases in between. The CDR3 loop reads CSARGSTGPQETQYF. The CDR3 coding sequence is TGCAGTGCTAGAGGGTCAACGGGTCCTCAAGAGACCCAGTACTTC.